A single sample gave rise to the 17 T cell receptor beta chains below, sequenced in a study of spatial heterogeneity in lung cancer. MiXCR, applied by TCRdb to the 5' RACE reads, yields one record per CDR3 protein. The table lists roughly 3,500 distinct CDR3 sequences, approximately 8% of them singletons. The time point here: sample taken at primary tumor resection. No cells were sorted before sequencing. The whole RNA sequenced was extracted from tumor, nontumor lung or frozen PBMC. This specimen consisted of PBMCs, obtained at surgery. These receptors originate from a female donor with early-stage non-small cell lung cancer.

This chain connects TRBV5-6 to TRBJ2-7, with 9 nucleotides matching TRBD2. V lost 0 bases, J lost 3 bases, and 13 bases stayed unmatched. There are 18 residues in the CDR3. The germline gives CDR1 SGHDT, CDR2 YYEEEE. CDR3 in DNA: TGTGCCAGCAGCTTGGCCCCGGTATGGGAGCGGGGGGACTACGAGCAGTACTTC. This codes for CASSLAPVWERGDYEQYF.

This clonotype was counted at least ten times. The rearrangement uses TRBV19 and TRBJ2-2; possibly TRBD1 for D (5 bases). The CDR3 is 14 residues long. CDR1 and CDR2 (germline): LNHDA, SQIVND (reference sequence). V lost 6 bases to trimming and J lost 2 bases, with 10 bases between them. CDR3 residues: CASRVTANTGELFF. CDR3 DNA: TGTGCCAGTAGAGTGACAGCTAACACCGGGGAGCTGTTTTTT.

In this sample, this clonotype turned up many times. The chain couples TRBV10-3 to TRBJ2-5; 7 bases agree with TRBD2. This CDR3 has 14 residues. Trimming took 3 bases from V and 5 from J; bases not matched to a gene: 6. The V gene's germline CDR1 is ENHRY and CDR2 SYGVKD. The CDR3 sequence is CAISERGGRETQYF. In DNA form, the CDR3 reads TGTGCCATCAGTGAACGGGGAGGGCGGGAGACCCAGTACTTC.

This clonotype was counted a few times. A junction end diverges from the germline sequence, so it may reflect a read error. This chain links TRBV29-1 with TRBJ2-7; D is perhaps TRBD1 (5 bases). Germline CDR1 and CDR2: SQVTM and ANQGSEA. CDR3 length: 11 residues. The DNA for the CDR3 is TGCGGCGTTCAGGGATCCTACGAGCAGTACTTC. Encoded protein: CGVQGSYEQYF.

In this sample, this clonotype turned up many times. The genes are TRBV7-9 and TRBJ2-3, with 13 bases that match TRBD2. Per germline, CDR1 SEHNR and CDR2 FQNEAQ (reference sequence). The CDR3 has 17 amino acids. Germline trimming cut 4 bases from V and 2 bases from J; bases unmatched to any gene: 6. The CDR3 bases are TGTGCCAGCAGCTCACCAGGACTAGCGGGGGACACAGATACGCAGTATTTT. Amino acids: CASSSPGLAGDTDTQYF.

This clonotype was detected ten times or more. This chain joins TRBV29-1 and TRBJ2-5; D is possibly TRBD2 (5 bases). CDR1 SQVTM and CDR2 ANQGSEA come from the germline V gene. The V end lost 4 bases, the J end lost 8 bases, and 11 bases lay between the germline ends. The CDR3 has 11 residues. CDR3 coding DNA: TGCAGCGTTGTCGCCGGGAATACCCAGTACTTC. Translated: CSVVAGNTQYF.

This clonotype has a count of ten or more. The rearrangement uses TRBV5-5 and TRBJ2-3; 11 bases line up with TRBD2. CDR3 length: 17 residues. With V trimmed by 6 bases and J by 2 bases, 11 bases remained unmatched. Per germline, CDR1 SGHKS and CDR2 YYEKEE (reference sequence). The CDR3 coding sequence is TGTGCCAGCACCTTATTAGCGGGGGGGTCAGTCACAGATACGCAGTATTTT. It codes for CASTLLAGGSVTDTQYF.

Within the sample, this clonotype is medium-sized. The genes are TRBV5-6 and TRBJ2-3, with D possibly being TRBD1 (6 bases). Looked up from germline, CDR1 is SGHDT and CDR2 is YYEEEE. V shed 3 bases and J shed 4 bases, with 9 bases lying between them. This CDR3 spans 13 amino acids. CDR3 coding DNA: TGTGCCAGCAGCTCCCCAGGGGCAGATACGCAGTATTTT. Residues: CASSSPGADTQYF.

Note on this clonotype: A read error is possible here, since a much larger clone lies one base away. The conserved final phenylalanine or tryptophan is absent from the CDR3, which likely points to a read error. The chain employs TRBV29-1 and TRBJ1-3; D unresolved. With 7 bases removed from V and 0 bases from J, the gap between germline ends came to 13 bases. Per germline, CDR1 SQVTM and CDR2 ANQGSEA. The CDR3 is 14 amino acids. The CDR3 DNA reads TGCAGCGCCTTAGACCCATTCTCTGGAAACACCATATATTAT. This gives the protein CSALDPFSGNTIYY.

By share of the sample, this clonotype is medium-sized. The rearrangement links TRBV20-1 to TRBJ1-2; 12 nucleotides match TRBD1. V was clipped by 0 bases and J by 5 bases; unmatched bases: 4. This CDR3 contains 15 residues. Germline V gives CDR1 DFQATT, CDR2 SNEGSKA (reference sequence). CDR3 loop: CSAREGTGGGYGYTF. Here the CDR3 DNA reads TGCAGTGCTAGAGAAGGGACAGGGGGCGGATATGGCTACACCTTC.

The chain carries TRBV7-2 and TRBJ2-3, with D perhaps matching TRBD2 (5 bases). The CDR3 runs to 15 residues. Germline lookup yields CDR1 SGHTA and CDR2 FQGNSA. The ends were cut back, 0 bases at V and 3 bases at J, with 10 bases in the middle. CDR3 nucleotide sequence: TGTGCCAGCAGCTTAGCGGGGAGAGATACAGATACGCAGTATTTT. Residues: CASSLAGRDTDTQYF.

This clonotype has a count of ten or more. CDR3 sequence reads: CASSRGWNTGELFF. In nucleotides, the CDR3 is TGTGCCAGTAGTAGGGGATGGAACACCGGGGAGCTGTTTTTT. The chain has TRBV19 and TRBJ2-2; no definite D call. Trimming stripped 4 bases from V and 1 base from J, with 7 bases between. The CDR3 sequence is 14 residues long. In germline, CDR1 is LNHDA, CDR2 SQIVND (reference sequence).

The genes are TRBV6-5 and TRBJ2-7; D perhaps matches TRBD1 (5 bases). The CDR3 has 13 residues. V was clipped by 6 bases and J by 6 bases, with 15 bases between them. Germline lookup yields CDR1 MNHEY and CDR2 SVGAGI. The CDR3 DNA reads TGTGCCAGCAGCTCAGGGTTACGAGGCGAGCAGTACTTC. It specifies CASSSGLRGEQYF.

About this clonotype itself: A much more abundant neighbour one base away suggests this may be a read error. The rearrangement joins TRBV23-1 to TRBJ2-4, with D possibly being TRBD2 (6 bases). TRBV23-1 is an open reading frame whose function is uncertain. This CDR3 spans 14 amino acids. CDR3 region: CTSSQPGLVHIQYF. The CDR3 DNA follows: TGCACCAGCAGTCAACCGGGACTGGTGCACATTCAGTACTTC.

Judged by abundance, this clonotype is large. The rearrangement joins TRBV6-2 or TRBV6-3 to TRBJ2-7, with unresolved D. Per germline, CDR1 MNHEY and CDR2 SVGEGT. The CDR3 loop spans 12 amino acids. V shed 4 bases and J shed 2 bases, with 6 bases lying between them. The CDR3 bases are TGTGCCAGCAGTTTCGTACCCTACGAGCAGTACTTC. Amino acid sequence: CASSFVPYEQYF.

This clonotype was counted ten times or more. The chain couples TRBV7-2 to TRBJ1-5, with D perhaps matching TRBD1 (5 bases). The V end was cut by 0 bases, the J end by 2 bases, with 11 bases between. CDR1 is SGHTA, CDR2 FQGNSA, per germline. CDR3 size: 16 residues. The CDR3 sequence is CASSLATGLGNQPQHF. The CDR3 bases are TGTGCCAGCAGCTTAGCGACGGGGCTTGGCAATCAGCCCCAGCATTTT.

This clonotype has a count of ten or more. V and J are TRBV5-5 and TRBJ1-5; TRBD1 agrees at 11 bases. V lost 0 bases, J lost 6 bases, and 5 bases stayed unmatched. Germline V gene lookup returns CDR1 SGHKS and CDR2 YYEKEE (reference sequence). This CDR3 is 16 amino acids long. The chain's CDR3 is CASSLAYGTGGQPQHF. The CDR3 DNA follows: TGTGCCAGCAGCTTGGCATATGGGACAGGGGGTCAGCCCCAGCATTTT.